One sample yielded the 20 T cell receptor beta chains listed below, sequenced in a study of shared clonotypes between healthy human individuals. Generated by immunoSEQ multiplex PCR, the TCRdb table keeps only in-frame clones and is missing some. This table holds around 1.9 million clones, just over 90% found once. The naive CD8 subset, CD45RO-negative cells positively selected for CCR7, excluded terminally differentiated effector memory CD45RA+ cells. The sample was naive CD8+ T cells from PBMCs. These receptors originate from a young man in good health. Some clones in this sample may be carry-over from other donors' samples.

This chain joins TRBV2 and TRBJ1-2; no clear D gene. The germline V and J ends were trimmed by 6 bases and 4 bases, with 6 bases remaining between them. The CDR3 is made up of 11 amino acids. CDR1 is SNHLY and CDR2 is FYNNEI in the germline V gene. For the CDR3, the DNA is TGTGCCAGCAGCTCCATCTATGGCTACACCTTC. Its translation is CASSSIYGYTF.

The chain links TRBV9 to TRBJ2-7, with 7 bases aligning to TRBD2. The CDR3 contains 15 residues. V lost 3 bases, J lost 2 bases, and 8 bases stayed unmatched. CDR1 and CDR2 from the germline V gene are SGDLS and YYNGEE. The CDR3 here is CASSEGGAGTYEQYF. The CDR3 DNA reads TGTGCCAGCAGCGAGGGAGGGGCGGGCACCTACGAGCAGTACTTC.

CDR3 amino acids: CASSGQWTGVYNEQFF. CDR3 DNA: TGTGCCAGCTCCGGCCAATGGACAGGGGTTTACAATGAGCAGTTCTTC. This rearrangement joins TRBV18 to TRBJ2-1, with 9 bases that match TRBD1. The CDR3 is made up of 16 amino acids. Germline lookup yields CDR1 KGHSH and CDR2 LQKENI. The V and J ends lost 6 bases and 4 bases, in that order; junction bases with no gene match: 10.

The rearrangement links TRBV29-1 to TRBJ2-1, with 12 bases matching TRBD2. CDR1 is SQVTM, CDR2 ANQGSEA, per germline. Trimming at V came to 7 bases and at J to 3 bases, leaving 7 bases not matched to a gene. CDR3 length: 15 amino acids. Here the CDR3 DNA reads TGCAGCGGTACTAGCGGGAGGATCCTCTACAATGAGCAGTTCTTC. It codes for CSGTSGRILYNEQFF.

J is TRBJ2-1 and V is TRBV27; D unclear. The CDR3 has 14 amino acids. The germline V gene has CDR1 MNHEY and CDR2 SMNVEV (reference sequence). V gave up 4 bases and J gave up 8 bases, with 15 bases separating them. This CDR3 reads CASSSTYNNDEQFF. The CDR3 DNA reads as TGTGCCAGCAGTTCCACCTACAATAACGATGAGCAGTTCTTC.

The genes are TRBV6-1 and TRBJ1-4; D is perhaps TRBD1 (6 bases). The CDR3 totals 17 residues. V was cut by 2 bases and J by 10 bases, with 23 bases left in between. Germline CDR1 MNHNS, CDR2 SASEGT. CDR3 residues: CASSEPRLTGRGGKLFF. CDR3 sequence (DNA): TGTGCCAGCAGTGAACCCCGACTGACAGGCAGGGGAGGAAAACTGTTTTTT.

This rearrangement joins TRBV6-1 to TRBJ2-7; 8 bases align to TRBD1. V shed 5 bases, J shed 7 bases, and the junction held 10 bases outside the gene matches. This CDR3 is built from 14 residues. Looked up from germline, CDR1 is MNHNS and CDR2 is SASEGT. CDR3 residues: CASSQRTGPGEQYF. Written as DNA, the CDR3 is TGTGCCAGCAGTCAACGGACAGGGCCGGGAGAGCAGTACTTC.

CDR3 in amino acids: CASSLALSGSGDIQYF. The CDR3 nucleotides are TGTGCCAGCAGCTTAGCGCTCTCCGGGAGTGGGGACATTCAGTACTTC. The chain combines TRBV7-9 with TRBJ2-4, with D tentatively TRBD2 (6 bases). The germline V gene has CDR1 SEHNR and CDR2 FQNEAQ (reference sequence). The CDR3 extends over 16 amino acids. V lost 0 bases to trimming and J lost 8 bases, with 17 bases between them.

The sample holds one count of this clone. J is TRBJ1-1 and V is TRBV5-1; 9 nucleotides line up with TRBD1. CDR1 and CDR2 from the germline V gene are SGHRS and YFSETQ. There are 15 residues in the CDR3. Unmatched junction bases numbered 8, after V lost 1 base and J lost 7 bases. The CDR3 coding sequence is TGCGCCAGCAGCTTGACACCGGGACAGGGCCTTGAAGCTTTCTTT. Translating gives CASSLTPGQGLEAFF.

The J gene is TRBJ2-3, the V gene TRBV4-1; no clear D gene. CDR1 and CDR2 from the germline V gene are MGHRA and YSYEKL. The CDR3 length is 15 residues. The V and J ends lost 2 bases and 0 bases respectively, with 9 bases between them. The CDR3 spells CASSQRVVSTDTQYF. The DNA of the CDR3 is TGCGCCAGCAGCCAAAGAGTGGTTAGCACAGATACGCAGTATTTT.

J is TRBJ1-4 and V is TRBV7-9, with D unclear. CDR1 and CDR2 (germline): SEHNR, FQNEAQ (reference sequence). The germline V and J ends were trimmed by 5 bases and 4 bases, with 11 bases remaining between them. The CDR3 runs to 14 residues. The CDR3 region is CASSLSGVNEKLFF. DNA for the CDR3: TGTGCCAGCAGCCTATCGGGTGTTAATGAAAAACTGTTTTTT.

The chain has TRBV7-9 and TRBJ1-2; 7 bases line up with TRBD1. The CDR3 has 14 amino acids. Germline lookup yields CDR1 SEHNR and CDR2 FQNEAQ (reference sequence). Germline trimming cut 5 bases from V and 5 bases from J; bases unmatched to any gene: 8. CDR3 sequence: CASSATGVRYGYTF. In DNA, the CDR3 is TGTGCCAGCAGCGCCACAGGGGTACGTTATGGCTACACCTTC.

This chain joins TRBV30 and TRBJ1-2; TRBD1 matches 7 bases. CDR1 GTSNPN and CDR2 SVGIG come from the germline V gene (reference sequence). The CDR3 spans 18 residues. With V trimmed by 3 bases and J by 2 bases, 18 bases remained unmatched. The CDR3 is CAWSSLWDSLHLNYGYTF. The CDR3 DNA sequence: TGTGCCTGGAGCTCCTTGTGGGACAGCCTCCACTTAAACTATGGCTACACCTTC.

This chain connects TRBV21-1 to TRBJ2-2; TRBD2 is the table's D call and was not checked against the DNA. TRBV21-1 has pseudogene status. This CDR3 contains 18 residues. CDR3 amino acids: CASSTGLAGNANTGELFF. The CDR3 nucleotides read TGTGCCAGCAGCACGGGACTAGCGGGTAACGCGAACACCGGGGAGCTGTTTTTT.

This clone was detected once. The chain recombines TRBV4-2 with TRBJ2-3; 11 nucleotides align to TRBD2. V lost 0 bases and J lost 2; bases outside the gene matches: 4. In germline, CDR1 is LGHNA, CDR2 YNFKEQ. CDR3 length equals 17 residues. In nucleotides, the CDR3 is TGTGCCAGCAGCCAAGAGGCTAGCGGGAGGTACACAGATACGCAGTATTTT. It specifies CASSQEASGRYTDTQYF.

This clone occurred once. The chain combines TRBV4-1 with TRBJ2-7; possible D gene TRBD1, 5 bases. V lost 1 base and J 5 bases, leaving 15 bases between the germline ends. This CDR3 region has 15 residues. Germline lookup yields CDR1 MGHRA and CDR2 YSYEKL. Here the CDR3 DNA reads TGCGCCAGCAGCCAAGTTCGAAGGGGCGTCAACGAGCAGTACTTC. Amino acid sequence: CASSQVRRGVNEQYF.

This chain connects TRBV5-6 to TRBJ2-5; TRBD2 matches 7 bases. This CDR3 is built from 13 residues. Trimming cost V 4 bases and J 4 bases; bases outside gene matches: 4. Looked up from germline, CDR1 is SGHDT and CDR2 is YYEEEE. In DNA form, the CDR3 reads TGTGCCAGCAGCATGTGGGGGGGAGAGACCCAGTACTTC. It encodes CASSMWGGETQYF.

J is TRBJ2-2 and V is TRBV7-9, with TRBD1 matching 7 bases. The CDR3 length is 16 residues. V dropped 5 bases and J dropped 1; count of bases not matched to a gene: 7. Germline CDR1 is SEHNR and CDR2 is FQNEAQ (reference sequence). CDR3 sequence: CASSNGDRGNTGELFF. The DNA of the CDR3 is TGTGCCAGCAGCAATGGGGACAGAGGGAACACCGGGGAGCTGTTTTTT.

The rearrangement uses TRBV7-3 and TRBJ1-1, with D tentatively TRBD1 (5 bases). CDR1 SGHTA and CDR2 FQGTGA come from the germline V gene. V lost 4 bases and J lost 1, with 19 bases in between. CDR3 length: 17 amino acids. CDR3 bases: TGTGCCAGCAGCTCCCCTCCGGGGGTCCCCCCGAACACTGAAGCTTTCTTT. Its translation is CASSSPPGVPPNTEAFF.

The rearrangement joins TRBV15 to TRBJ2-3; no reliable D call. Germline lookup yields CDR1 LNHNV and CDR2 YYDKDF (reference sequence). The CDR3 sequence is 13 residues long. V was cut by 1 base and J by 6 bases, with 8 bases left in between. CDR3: CATSRASSDTQYF. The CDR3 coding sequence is TGTGCCACCAGCAGAGCCTCCTCCGATACGCAGTATTTT.